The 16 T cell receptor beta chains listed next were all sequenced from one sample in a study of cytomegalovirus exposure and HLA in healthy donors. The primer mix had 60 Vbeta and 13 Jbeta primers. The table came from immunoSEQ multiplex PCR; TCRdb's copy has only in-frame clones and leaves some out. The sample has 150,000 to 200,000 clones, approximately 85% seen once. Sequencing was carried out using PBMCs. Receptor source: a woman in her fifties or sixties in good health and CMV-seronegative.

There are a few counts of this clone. The CDR3: CSADRDTEAFF. In DNA, the CDR3 is TGCAGCGCCGACCGGGACACTGAAGCTTTCTTT. The chain combines TRBV20-1 with TRBJ1-1, with D hard to call. The germline V gene encodes CDR1 DFQATT and CDR2 SNEGSKA (reference sequence). The CDR3 extends over 11 amino acids.

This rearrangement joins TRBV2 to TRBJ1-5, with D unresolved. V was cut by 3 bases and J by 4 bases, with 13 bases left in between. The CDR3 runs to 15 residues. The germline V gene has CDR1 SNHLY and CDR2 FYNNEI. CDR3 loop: CASSDSGYPNQPQHF. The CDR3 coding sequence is TGTGCCAGCAGTGATTCCGGGTATCCAAATCAGCCCCAGCATTTT. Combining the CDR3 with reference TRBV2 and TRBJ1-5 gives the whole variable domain EPEVTQTPSHQVTQMGQEVILRCVPISNHLYFYWYRQILGQKVEFLVSFYNNEISEKSEIFDDQFSVERPDGSNFTLKIRSTKLEDSAMYFCASSDSGYPNQPQHFGDGTRLSIL.

The CDR3 bases are TGTGCCAGCAGTTTACTATGGACAGCCACAGATACGCAGTATTTT. As protein: CASSLLWTATDTQYF. J is TRBJ2-3 and V is TRBV27, with a possible D match to TRBD1 (6 bases). The CDR3 consists of 15 residues. CDR1 and CDR2 from the germline V gene are MNHEY and SMNVEV (reference sequence). The V end lost 2 bases, the J end lost 2 bases, and 11 bases lay between the germline ends.

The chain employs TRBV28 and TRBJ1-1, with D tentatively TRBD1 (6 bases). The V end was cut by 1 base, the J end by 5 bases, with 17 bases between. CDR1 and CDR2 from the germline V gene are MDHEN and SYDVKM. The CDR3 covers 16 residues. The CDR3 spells CASSLSQGSGKTEAFF. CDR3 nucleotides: TGTGCCAGCAGTTTATCACAGGGTTCTGGCAAAACTGAAGCTTTCTTT.

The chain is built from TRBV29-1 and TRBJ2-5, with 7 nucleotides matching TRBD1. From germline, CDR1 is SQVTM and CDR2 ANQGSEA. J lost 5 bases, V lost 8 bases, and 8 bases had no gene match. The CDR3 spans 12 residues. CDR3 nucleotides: TGCAGCTTACGACAGGGAAGGGAGACCCAGTACTTC. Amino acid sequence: CSLRQGRETQYF.

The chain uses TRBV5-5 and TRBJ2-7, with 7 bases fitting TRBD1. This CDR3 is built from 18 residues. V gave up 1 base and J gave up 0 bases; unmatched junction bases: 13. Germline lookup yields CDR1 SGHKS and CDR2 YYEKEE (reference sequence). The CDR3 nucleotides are TGTGCCAGCAGCTTGACCCCGGGTCAGGGACAGAGCTCCTACGAGCAGTACTTC. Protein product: CASSLTPGQGQSSYEQYF. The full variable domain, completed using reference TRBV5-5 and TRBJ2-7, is DAGVTQSPTHLIKTRGQQVTLRCSPISGHKSVSWYQQVLGQGPQFIFQYYEKEERGRGNFPDRFSARQFPNYSSELNVNALLLGDSALYLCASSLTPGQGQSSYEQYFGPGTRLTVT.

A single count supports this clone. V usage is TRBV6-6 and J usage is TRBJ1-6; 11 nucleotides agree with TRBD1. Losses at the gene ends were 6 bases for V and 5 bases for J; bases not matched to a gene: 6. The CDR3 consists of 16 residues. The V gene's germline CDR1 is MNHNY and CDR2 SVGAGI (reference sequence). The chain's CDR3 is CASSPRTGGHNSPLHF. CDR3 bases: TGTGCCAGCAGCCCTAGGACAGGGGGCCATAATTCACCCCTCCACTTT.

This chain's CDR3 is CASRSGDPPDTQYF. The CDR3 DNA follows: TGCGCCAGCAGGTCGGGAGACCCGCCAGATACGCAGTATTTT. The chain recombines TRBV5-1 with TRBJ2-3; TRBD2 might be the D (6 bases). The CDR3 is made up of 14 amino acids. V dropped 5 bases and J dropped 4 bases, with 14 bases sitting between them. The germline gives CDR1 SGHRS, CDR2 YFSETQ. The full variable domain, completed using reference TRBV5-1 and TRBJ2-3, is KAGVTQTPRYLIKTRGQQVTLSCSPISGHRSVSWYQQTPGQGLQFLFEYFSETQRNKGNFPGRFSGRQFSNSRSEMNVSTLELGDSALYLCASRSGDPPDTQYFGPGTRLTVL.

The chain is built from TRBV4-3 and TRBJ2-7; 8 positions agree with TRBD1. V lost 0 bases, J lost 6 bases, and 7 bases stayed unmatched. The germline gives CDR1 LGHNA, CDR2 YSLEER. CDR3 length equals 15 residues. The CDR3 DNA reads TGCGCCAGCAGCCAAGAGGGGGCCGACAGGGGCGAGCAGTACTTC. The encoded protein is CASSQEGADRGEQYF.

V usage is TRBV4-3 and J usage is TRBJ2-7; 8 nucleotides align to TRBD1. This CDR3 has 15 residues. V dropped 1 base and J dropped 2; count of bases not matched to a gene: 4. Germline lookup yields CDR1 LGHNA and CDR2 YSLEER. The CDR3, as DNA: TGCGCCAGCAGCCAAGTCGCAGGGGGCCCCTACGAGCAGTACTTC. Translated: CASSQVAGGPYEQYF.

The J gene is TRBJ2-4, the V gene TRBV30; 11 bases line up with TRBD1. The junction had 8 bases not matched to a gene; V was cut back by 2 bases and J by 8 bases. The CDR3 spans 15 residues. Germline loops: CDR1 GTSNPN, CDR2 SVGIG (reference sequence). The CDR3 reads CAWSRGQGARDIQYF. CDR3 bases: TGTGCCTGGAGTCGCGGACAGGGGGCACGGGACATTCAGTACTTC.

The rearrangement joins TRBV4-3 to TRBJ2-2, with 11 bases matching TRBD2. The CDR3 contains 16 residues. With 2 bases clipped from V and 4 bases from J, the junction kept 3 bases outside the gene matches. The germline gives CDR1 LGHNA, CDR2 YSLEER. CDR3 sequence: CASSQPGTSGTGELFF. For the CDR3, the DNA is TGCGCCAGCAGCCAACCGGGGACTAGCGGCACCGGGGAGCTGTTTTTT.

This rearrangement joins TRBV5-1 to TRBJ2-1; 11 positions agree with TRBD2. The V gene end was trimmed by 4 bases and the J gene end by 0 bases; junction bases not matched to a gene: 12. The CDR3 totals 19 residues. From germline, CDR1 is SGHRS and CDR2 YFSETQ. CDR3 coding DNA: TGCGCCAGCAGCCGGGGTTCGGGACTAGCGGCACGCTCCTACAATGAGCAGTTCTTC. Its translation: CASSRGSGLAARSYNEQFF.

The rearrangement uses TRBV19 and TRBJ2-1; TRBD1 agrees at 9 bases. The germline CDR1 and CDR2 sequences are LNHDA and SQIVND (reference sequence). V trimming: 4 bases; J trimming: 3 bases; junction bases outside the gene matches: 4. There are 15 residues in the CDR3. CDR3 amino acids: CASSRGQGFYNEQFF. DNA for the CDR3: TGTGCCAGTAGTAGGGGACAGGGCTTCTACAATGAGCAGTTCTTC. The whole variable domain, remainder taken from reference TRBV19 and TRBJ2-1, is DGGITQSPKYLFRKEGQNVTLSCEQNLNHDAMYWYRQDPGQGLRLIYYSQIVNDFQKGDIAEGYSVSREKKESFPLTVTSAQKNPTAFYLCASSRGQGFYNEQFFGPGTRLTVL.

The CDR3 DNA is TGTGCCAGTAGTATGATTAGCGGAGCTCAAGAGACCCAGTACTTC. Protein: CASSMISGAQETQYF. The chain couples TRBV19 to TRBJ2-5; D perhaps matches TRBD2 (6 bases). The length of the CDR3 is 15 residues. V shed 3 bases and J shed 2 bases, with 13 bases lying between them. Germline CDR1 reads LNHDA; CDR2 reads SQIVND (reference sequence).

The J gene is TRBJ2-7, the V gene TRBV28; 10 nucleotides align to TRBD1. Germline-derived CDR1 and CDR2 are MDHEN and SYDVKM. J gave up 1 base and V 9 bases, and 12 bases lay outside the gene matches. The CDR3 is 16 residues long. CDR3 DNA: TGTGCCAGTTCTACCTCGGGACAGGGGATTTCCTACGAGCAGTACTTC. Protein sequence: CASSTSGQGISYEQYF. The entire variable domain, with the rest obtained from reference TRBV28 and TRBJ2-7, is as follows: DVKVTQSSRYLVKRTGEKVFLECVQDMDHENMFWYRQDPGLGLRLIYFSYDVKMKEKGDIPEGYSVSREKKERFSLILESASTNQTSMYLCASSTSGQGISYEQYFGPGTRLTVT.